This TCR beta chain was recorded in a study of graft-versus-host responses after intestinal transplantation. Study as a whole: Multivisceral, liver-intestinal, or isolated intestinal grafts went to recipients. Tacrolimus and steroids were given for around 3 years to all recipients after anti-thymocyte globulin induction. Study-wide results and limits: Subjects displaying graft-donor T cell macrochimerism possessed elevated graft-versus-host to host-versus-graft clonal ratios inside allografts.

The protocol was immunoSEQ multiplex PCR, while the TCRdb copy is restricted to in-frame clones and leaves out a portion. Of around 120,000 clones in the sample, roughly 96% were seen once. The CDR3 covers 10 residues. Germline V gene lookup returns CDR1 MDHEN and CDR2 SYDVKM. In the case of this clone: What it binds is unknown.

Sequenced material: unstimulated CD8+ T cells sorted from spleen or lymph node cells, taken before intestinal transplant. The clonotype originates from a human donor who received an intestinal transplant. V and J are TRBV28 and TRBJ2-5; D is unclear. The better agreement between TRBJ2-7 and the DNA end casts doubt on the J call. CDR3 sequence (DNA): TGTGCCAGCAGTGCCTACGAGCAGTACTTC. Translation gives CASSAYEQYF.